This TCR beta chain is from a study of tumor and adjacent non-tumor tissue in lung cancer. The library came from three nested PCR rounds adapted from ARM-PCR protocols. TCRdb itself ran the multiplex PCR reads through MiXCR, one entry per CDR3 protein. The data contain 84,000 or so distinct CDR3 sequences, roughly two thirds of them singletons. Study results and limitations: Top 100 clones took a larger repertoire share in normal lung. TCR diversity was significantly greater in tumor than normal lung tissue.

No cell sorting was done before RNA was extracted from the tissue. J was trimmed by 1 base and V by 2 bases; bases with no gene match: 2. Per the germline V gene, CDR1 is ENHRY and CDR2 is SYGVKD. This CDR3 contains 16 residues. The sample holds many counts of this clonotype. Its antigen is not identified. This sequence joins TRBV10-3 and TRBJ2-5; 12 bases map to TRBD2. The sample taken for sequencing was lung tumor tissue. This receptor was taken from a man in his 70s with non-small cell lung cancer. The CDR3 DNA sequence: TGTGCCATCAGTGAGGGACTAGCGGGGTTCCAAGAGACCCAGTACTTC. This encodes CAISEGLAGFQETQYF.